This TCR beta chain emerged from a study of shared clonotypes between healthy human individuals. As for the study in general: The study enrolled a couple of women and a few men aged 18 to 49. Researchers assigned three CD4 naive, three CD4 memory, two CD8 naive and one CD8 memory plate to each donor.

As regards this clone: Its antigen is currently unknown.

Trimming shortened V by 2 bases and J by 3 bases, and 17 bases separated the two germline ends. CDR1 SGHDT and CDR2 YYEEEE come from the germline V gene. The CDR3 runs to 16 residues. Selected positively for CCR7 and CD45RO-negative, naive CD8 cells excluded terminally differentiated effector memory CD45RA+ cells. Overall study findings and caveats: Genetic and exposure-history diversity was limited by the small donor number. Naive subsets typically showed greater estimated richness than memory subsets.

Sequencing was performed with immunoSEQ multiplex PCR; in TCRdb, only in-frame clones are kept and a portion is missing. This sample has 800,000 or so clones, with 90% to 97% found just once. The V call is TRBV5-6, the J call TRBJ1-2; D gene ambiguous. The sample was naive CD8+ T cells sorted from blood. The sequence derives from a man aged 25-40 years in good health. The CDR3 DNA sequence: TGTGCCAGCAGCTTTGCCACCGAATGGGTGTACTATGGCTACACCTTC. Translating it yields CASSFATEWVYYGYTF.